This T cell receptor (beta chain) was sequenced for a study of cytomegalovirus exposure and HLA in healthy donors. PCR involved 60 Vbeta and 13 Jbeta primers. In the original processing: Later, an analysis found roughly 80 million unique TCR beta chains, and about 9.9 million of these were shared. TCRdb's copy holds only in-frame clones and misses some; the assay was immunoSEQ multiplex PCR. V, J and clone size are taken as reported in that table, and D and trimming were inferred from the DNA itself. The table lists approximately 190,000 clones, about 83% of them singletons. The CDR3 is 13 residues long. CDR1 is LGHNT, CDR2 FRNRAP, per germline. Note on this clone: At one of its ends the junction is not consistent with the germline gene, which may arise from a read error.

Donors had nominal health at sampling but likely had unrecorded immune exposures. Material: PBMCs. The source is a middle-aged man in good health and CMV-seropositive. V usage is TRBV12-5 and J usage is TRBJ1-5; TRBD1 matches at 10 bases. CDR3 sequence: CASGLGQGQPQHF. The DNA of the CDR3 is TGTGCTAGTGGGTTGGGACAGGGGCAGCCCCAGCATTTT.